A selection of T cell receptor beta chains follows, all from one sample in a study of T cell responses to AZD1222 COVID-19 vaccine. The data were produced by immunoSEQ multiplex PCR, yet TCRdb's version contains in-frame clones alone and is incomplete. The sample includes roughly 150,000 clones, 85% to 90% of them seen just once. Sample: peripheral blood, taken 28 days after the second AZD1222 dose. The receptors here all came from an adult who received the AZD1222 COVID-19 vaccine. Each CDR3 is given with its conserved first and last residue. Fields, in order: J gene, clone size, V gene, D gene, CDR3 protein, CDR3 DNA. D genes are given only for firm matches. A row's size may be missing; if present it is once, few, many or a size class.

>TRBJ2-7|NA|TRBV6-5|TRBD2
CASSPNSGEQYF
TGTGCCAGCAGTCCCAATAGCGGGGAGCAGTACTTC
>TRBJ2-7|once|TRBV19|NA
CASSMRGESYEQYF
TGTGCCAGTAGTATGCGAGGAGAGTCCTACGAGCAGTACTTC
>TRBJ1-1|NA|TRBV2|NA
CASKLMNTEAFF
TGTGCCAGCAAGCTCATGAACACTGAAGCTTTCTTT
>TRBJ2-7|NA|TRBV25-1|NA
CASSYLGAGEQYF
TGTGCCAGCAGTTACCTGGGGGCGGGCGAGCAGTACTTC
>TRBJ1-1|NA|TRBV30|NA
CALWRGMNTEAFF
TGTGCCTTGTGGAGGGGAATGAACACTGAAGCTTTCTTT
>TRBJ1-5|NA|TRBV28|TRBD1
CASNTGQGGQPQHF
TGTGCCAGCAACACGGGACAGGGCGGTCAGCCCCAGCATTTT
>TRBJ1-5|NA|TRBV20-1|TRBD1
CSASRQGNNQPQHF
TGCAGTGCTAGTAGACAGGGGAATAATCAGCCCCAGCATTTT
>TRBJ1-1|NA|TRBV11-2|TRBD1
CASSSTLMTGGGEAFF
TGTGCCAGCAGCTCTACTCTAATGACAGGGGGTGGGGAAGCTTTCTTT
>TRBJ2-3|NA|TRBV11-2|TRBD2
CASRLRTSRTFTDTQYF
TGTGCCAGCAGACTTCGGACTAGTAGAACCTTCACAGATACGCAGTATTTT
>TRBJ1-5|NA|TRBV6-5|NA
CASSYSPSQPQHF
TGTGCCAGCAGTTACTCGCCAAGTCAGCCCCAGCATTTT
>TRBJ2-7|few|TRBV5-6|NA
CASSASPLRDYEQYF
TGTGCCAGCAGCGCCTCCCCTCTCCGGGACTACGAGCAGTACTTC
>TRBJ1-1|NA|TRBV30|NA
CAWTGEGGLNTEAFF
TGTGCCTGGACAGGGGAGGGGGGTTTAAACACTGAAGCTTTCTTT
>TRBJ2-7|NA|TRBV9|NA
CASSAGLLIHEQYF
TGTGCCAGCAGCGCCGGCCTACTAATTCACGAGCAGTACTTC
>TRBJ1-3|NA|TRBV7-9|TRBD1
CASSPKKGGLYTIYF
TGTGCCAGCAGCCCCAAAAAAGGGGGCCTTTACACCATATATTTT
>TRBJ1-6|NA|TRBV18|NA
CASSGYNSPLHF
TGTGCCAGCTCAGGATATAATTCACCCCTCCACTTT
>TRBJ1-2|NA|TRBV28|NA
CASSVIEKLYGYTF
TGTGCCAGCAGCGTAATCGAGAAGCTGTATGGCTACACCTTC
>TRBJ2-7|once|TRBV7-2|TRBD2
CASSLEGGLAGVNREQYF
TGTGCCAGCAGCTTAGAAGGGGGACTAGCGGGAGTTAATCGCGAGCAGTACTTC
>TRBJ1-1|few|TRBV10-1|TRBD1
CASSTGTGAATEAFF
TGCGCCAGCAGTACCGGGACAGGGGCAGCCACTGAAGCTTTCTTT
>TRBJ1-1|NA|TRBV6-5|TRBD1
CTLQGISNTEAFF
TGTACCCTACAGGGGATTTCGAACACTGAAGCTTTCTTT
>TRBJ1-2|NA|TRBV7-8|TRBD1
CASSPGQGALAYGYTF
TGTGCCAGCAGCCCCGGACAGGGGGCTCTAGCCTATGGCTACACCTTC
>TRBJ2-1|NA|TRBV9|TRBD1
CASSVRGQGYNEQFF
TGTGCCAGCAGCGTTAGGGGACAGGGCTACAATGAGCAGTTCTTC
>TRBJ2-7|NA|TRBV7-2|TRBD2
CASSLNGVSGIISYEQYF
TGTGCCAGCAGCTTAAATGGGGTTAGCGGGATAATCTCCTACGAGCAGTACTTC
>TRBJ2-3|NA|TRBV27|NA
CASSLVRTTDTQYF
TGTGCCAGCAGTTTAGTCAGGACCACAGATACGCAGTATTTT
>TRBJ1-5|NA|TRBV15|NA
CATSRDPATAKRYSNQPQHF
TGTGCCACCAGCAGAGATCCCGCGACAGCCAAAAGATATAGCAATCAGCCCCAGCATTTT
>TRBJ1-2|NA|TRBV4-3|NA
CASSQSHLAHSLYGYTF
TGCGCCAGCAGCCAAAGTCATTTGGCACATTCGCTCTATGGCTACACCTTC
>TRBJ1-6|NA|TRBV4-3|NA
CASSRDFSSYNSPLHF
TGCGCCAGCAGCCGGGACTTTAGCTCCTATAATTCACCCCTCCACTTT
>TRBJ1-1|NA|TRBV19|TRBD1
CASSITGVNTEAFF
TGTGCCAGTAGTATCACAGGGGTGAACACTGAAGCTTTCTTT
>TRBJ2-3|NA|TRBV2|NA
CASSIVNTQYF
TGTGCCAGTAGTATCGTAAATACGCAGTATTTT
>TRBJ2-7|NA|TRBV3-1/TRBV3-2|TRBD2
CASSQGTAGVYEQYF
TGTGCCAGCAGCCAAGGCACAGCGGGAGTCTACGAGCAGTACTTC
>TRBJ1-4|NA|TRBV28|NA
CASSGEWGKLFF
TGTGCCAGCAGTGGCGAGTGGGGGAAACTGTTTTTT